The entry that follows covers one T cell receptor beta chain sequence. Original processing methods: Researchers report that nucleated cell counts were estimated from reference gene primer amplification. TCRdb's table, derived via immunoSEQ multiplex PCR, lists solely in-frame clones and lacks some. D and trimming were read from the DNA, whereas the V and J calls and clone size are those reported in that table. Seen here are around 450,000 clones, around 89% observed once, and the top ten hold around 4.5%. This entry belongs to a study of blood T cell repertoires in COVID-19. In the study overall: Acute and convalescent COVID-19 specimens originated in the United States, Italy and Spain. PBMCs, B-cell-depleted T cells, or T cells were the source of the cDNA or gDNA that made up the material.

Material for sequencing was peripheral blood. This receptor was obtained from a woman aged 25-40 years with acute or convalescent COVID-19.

CDR3 nucleotide sequence: TGTGCCAGCAGCCGTGGACAGGGGACGAACACCGGGGAGCTGTTTTTT. This codes for CASSRGQGTNTGELFF. The genes are TRBV7-3 and TRBJ2-2; 9 positions agree with TRBD1. V gave up 5 bases and J gave up 0 bases; unmatched junction bases: 4. Germline V CDR1 and CDR2: SGHTA, FQGTGA. This CDR3 has 16 residues.